Listed below are T cell receptor beta chains from one sample, sequenced in a study of blood T cell repertoires in COVID-19. Some clones are missing from TCRdb's copy, which holds only in-frame ones; the method was immunoSEQ multiplex PCR. The sample yields some 56,000 clones, 65% to 85% seen once. The sequenced material came from peripheral blood. Receptor source: a man older than 75 with COVID-19, enrolled during active disease. CDR3s include the opening cysteine and the closing phenylalanine or tryptophan. D genes are given only for firm matches. Clone size appears in some rows only: once, few, many, or a class for an expanded clone.

>TRBJ2-1|NA|TRBV10-3|NA
TGTGCCATCAGTGAACCGGGGGACGTGGGCAATGAGCAGTTCTTC
CAISEPGDVGNEQFF
>TRBJ2-5|TRBD1|TRBV29-1|NA
TGCAGCGAATCAGGGGGCTCCTCCGGACAGACCCAGTACTTC
CSESGGSSGQTQYF
>TRBJ2-5|NA|TRBV19|few
TGTGCCAGTAGTATAAAGTCGAGCCAAGAGACCCAGTACTTC
CASSIKSSQETQYF
>TRBJ1-1|NA|TRBV2|NA
TGTGCCAGCAGGCCCGACACACACACTGAAGCTTTCTTT
CASRPDTHTEAFF
>TRBJ1-6|NA|TRBV5-1|NA
TGCGCCAGCAGCCATCCGGCGGACAGCACTAATTCACCCCTCCACTTT
CASSHPADSTNSPLHF
>TRBJ2-7|NA|TRBV7-2|NA
TGTGCCAGCAGCCCCCCTAGTTCCTACGAGCAGTACTTC
CASSPPSSYEQYF
>TRBJ2-6|NA|TRBV11-3|NA
TGTGCCAGCAGCTCAGAAGACTCCGGGGCCAACGTCCTGACTTTC
CASSSEDSGANVLTF
>TRBJ1-2|NA|TRBV5-1|NA
TGCGCCAGCACCGGGGGGGGCCGCCAATTCAAGGAGGCGTATGGCTACACCTTC
CASTGGGRQFKEAYGYTF
>TRBJ1-3|TRBD1|TRBV7-3|NA
TGTGCCAGCAGCTTAAAGGGGGCAGGGACCACTGGAAACACCATATATTTT
CASSLKGAGTTGNTIYF
>TRBJ2-3|TRBD1|TRBV5-6|NA
TGTGCCAGCAGCTCCAACAGGGGGCTCTCTGGTACGCAGTATTTT
CASSSNRGLSGTQYF
>TRBJ1-2|TRBD1|TRBV4-3|few
TGCGCCAGCAGCCTCGGACAGGACGTTGAGGTTAGGGGCTACACCTTC
CASSLGQDVEVRGYTF
>TRBJ2-2|TRBD1|TRBV24-1|NA
TGTGCCACCAGTGACCAGGGACAGGGTGGCACCGGGGAGCTGTTTTTT
CATSDQGQGGTGELFF
>TRBJ2-2|TRBD2|TRBV19|NA
TGTGCCAGTAGTAAAGGGACTAGCGGGACCCTGGGCGGGGAGCTGTTTTTT
CASSKGTSGTLGGELFF
>TRBJ1-1|TRBD1|TRBV6-1|once
TGTGCCAGCAGGCAGGGGGTGAATACTGAAGCTTTCTTT
CASRQGVNTEAFF
>TRBJ2-1|TRBD2|TRBV5-4|NA
TGTGCCAGCAGCCCCCAAGGGCGGGAGCTTTACAATGAGCAGTTCTTC
CASSPQGRELYNEQFF
>TRBJ2-1|TRBD2|TRBV6-2/TRBV6-3|NA
TGTGCCAGCAGTTACGGGACTAGCGGGATCCTTCGCTCCTACAATGAGCAGTTCTTC
CASSYGTSGILRSYNEQFF
>TRBJ2-1|TRBD2|TRBV2|once
TGTGCCAGCAGGTCGCTAGCGGGAAGGTACAATGAGCAGTTCTTC
CASRSLAGRYNEQFF
>TRBJ1-2|NA|TRBV7-8|NA
TGTGCCAGCAGCTTAGCGGGCAGATACTATGGCTACACCTTC
CASSLAGRYYGYTF
>TRBJ2-2|TRBD2|TRBV5-1|NA
TGCGCCAGCAGCTGGGGACTAGCGGGTCTCACCGGGGAGCTGTTTTTT
CASSWGLAGLTGELFF
>TRBJ1-6|TRBD1|TRBV4-3|NA
TGCGCCAGCAGCCAAGAGCCGACAGGGGGTAATTCACCCCTCCACTTT
CASSQEPTGGNSPLHF
>TRBJ2-3|NA|TRBV20-1|NA
TGCAGTGTGAGAAGTGGTGATACGCAGTATTTT
CSVRSGDTQYF
>TRBJ2-1|NA|TRBV24-1|NA
TGTGCCACCAGTGATTTGTCGAATGCGGGGCAGTTCTTC
CATSDLSNAGQFF
>TRBJ1-2|TRBD1|TRBV7-8|NA
TGTGCCAGCAGCAAAAAGACAGGGGCGGACTATGGCTACACCTTC
CASSKKTGADYGYTF
>TRBJ1-2|TRBD1|TRBV5-5|NA
TGTGCCAGCAGACGGGACAGGGGGCTGGATGGCTACACCTTC
CASRRDRGLDGYTF
>TRBJ1-3|TRBD1|TRBV5-1|few
TGCGCCAGCAGCTTGGACCGGACAGGGGGATTTGGAAACACCATATATTTT
CASSLDRTGGFGNTIYF
>TRBJ1-2|TRBD1|TRBV9|few
TGTGCCAGCAGCCCAGGACAGGGTCCTGTGGGCTATGGCTACACCTTC
CASSPGQGPVGYGYTF
>TRBJ1-6|TRBD1|TRBV19|NA
TGTGCCAGTAGCCCCGGGACAGCTAATTCACCCCTCCACTTT
CASSPGTANSPLHF
>TRBJ1-5|NA|TRBV6-5|NA
TGTGCCAGCAGTTACTGGGCGGGAAAGGAGCCCCAGCATTTT
CASSYWAGKEPQHF
>TRBJ2-6|TRBD1|TRBV2|NA
TGTGCCAGCAGTGGACAGGGGAACGGGGCCAACGTCCTGACTTTC
CASSGQGNGANVLTF
>TRBJ1-2|NA|TRBV7-3|NA
TGTGCCAGCAGCTCCCAGGGTACGGACTATGGCTACACCTTC
CASSSQGTDYGYTF
>TRBJ2-2|NA|TRBV27|NA
TGTGCCAGCAGAGGAGGGACCGGGGAGCTGTTTTTT
CASRGGTGELFF
>TRBJ2-3|NA|TRBV5-5|NA
TGTGCCAGCAGCTTGAATCTCCCCACAGATACGCAGTATTTT
CASSLNLPTDTQYF
>TRBJ2-7|NA|TRBV5-5|NA
TGTGCCAGCAGCCCCCTGGGAGGCGCTCACTCCTACGAGCAGTACTTC
CASSPLGGAHSYEQYF
>TRBJ2-3|NA|TRBV7-2|NA
TGTGCCAGCAGCTTAACGGGGGTAGATACGCAGTATTTT
CASSLTGVDTQYF
>TRBJ1-2|TRBD1|TRBV6-5|NA
TGTGCCAGCAGACCTACCGACAGGGGCTATGGCTACACCTTC
CASRPTDRGYGYTF
>TRBJ2-5|NA|TRBV12-3/TRBV12-4|once
TGTGCCAGCAGTTCACTGGAGACCCAGTACTTC
CASSSLETQYF
>TRBJ2-1|TRBD2|TRBV18|NA
TGTGCCAGCTCACCCGTGACTAGCGGGAGCTCCTACAATGAGCAGTTCTTC
CASSPVTSGSSYNEQFF
>TRBJ1-1|NA|TRBV7-2|NA
TGTGCCAGCAGCTTACAAGCTCTAACTGAAGCTTTCTTT
CASSLQALTEAFF
>TRBJ1-1|NA|TRBV5-4|NA
TGTGCCAGCAGCTTGGAGGGGCTTGAAGCTTTCTTT
CASSLEGLEAFF
>TRBJ1-1|NA|TRBV5-1|NA
TGCGCCAGCAGCTTGGTAGGGGCTGCTGAAGCTTTCTTT
CASSLVGAAEAFF
>TRBJ2-3|TRBD2|TRBV30|once
TGTGCCTGGAGTAGGGGAGCGGGAGCACATACGCAGTATTTT
CAWSRGAGAHTQYF
>TRBJ1-1|NA|TRBV27|NA
TGTGCCAGCAGTTTGTTCGGGGGGCGGTTGAACACTGAAGCTTTCTTT
CASSLFGGRLNTEAFF
>TRBJ1-1|TRBD1|TRBV5-1|few
TGCGCCAGCAGCGTCACCGGGACAGGGGGATCCGCTGAAGCTTTCTTT
CASSVTGTGGSAEAFF
>TRBJ1-5|NA|TRBV18|NA
TGTGCCAGCTCACCATCAGGGTACGATCAGCCCCAGCATTTT
CASSPSGYDQPQHF
>TRBJ2-3|NA|TRBV7-8|NA
TGTGCCAGCAGCCCCCGCCTAGAGAGCACAGATACGCAGTATTTT
CASSPRLESTDTQYF
>TRBJ1-3|NA|TRBV7-2|NA
TGTGCCAGCAGCTCTTCTGCGCGGGGCGGGGGCCCTGGAAACACCATATATTTT
CASSSSARGGGPGNTIYF
>TRBJ1-5|NA|TRBV27|NA
TGTGCCAGCAGTTTATTAGGGGCGAGCAATCAGCCCCAGCATTTT
CASSLLGASNQPQHF